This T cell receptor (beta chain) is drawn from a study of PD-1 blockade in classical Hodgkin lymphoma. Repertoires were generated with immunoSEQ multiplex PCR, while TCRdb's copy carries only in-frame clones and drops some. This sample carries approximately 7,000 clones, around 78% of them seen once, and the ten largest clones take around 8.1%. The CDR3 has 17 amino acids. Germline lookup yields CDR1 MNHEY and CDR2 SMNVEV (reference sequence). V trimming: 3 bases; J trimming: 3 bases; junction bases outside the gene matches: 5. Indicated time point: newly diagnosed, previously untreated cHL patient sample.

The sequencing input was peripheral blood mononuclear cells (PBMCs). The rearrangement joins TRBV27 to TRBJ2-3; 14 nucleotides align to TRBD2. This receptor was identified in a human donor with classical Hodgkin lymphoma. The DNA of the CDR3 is TGTGCCAGCAGTTTCCTCGGACTAGCGGGAGGTACAGATACGCAGTATTTT. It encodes CASSFLGLAGGTDTQYF.